This T cell receptor (beta chain) was captured by sequencing in a study of cytomegalovirus exposure and HLA in healthy donors. General study findings and limits: Previously analyzed data showed that most TCR beta V segments were productive at a frequency of about 90% or about 30%. Immune exposure information available was restricted to CMV serostatus.

PCR involved 60 Vbeta and 13 Jbeta primers. The data were produced by immunoSEQ multiplex PCR, yet TCRdb's version contains in-frame clones alone and is incomplete. The repertoire holds about 130,000 clones, with 65% to 80% as singletons. In germline, CDR1 is MNHNS, CDR2 SASEGT. The CDR3 consists of 14 residues. Trimming removed 4 bases from V and 5 bases from J; junction bases left unmatched: 6. Points on this clone: The antigen is unknown.

The sequence came from a human donor in good health. Sequences were obtained from PBMCs. V is TRBV6-1 and J is TRBJ1-1, with 8 bases fitting TRBD1. The CDR3 loop reads CASSALQGETEAFF. The CDR3 DNA reads as TGTGCCAGCAGTGCCCTACAGGGGGAAACTGAAGCTTTCTTT.